This is a list of T cell receptor beta chains from one sample in a study of shared clonotypes between healthy human individuals. Here immunoSEQ multiplex PCR was the method, and the copy in TCRdb shows in-frame clones only, minus some. There are approximately 810,000 clones in the sample; nearly 95% occur only once, and less than 25% lies in the top ten. The sample consisted of naive CD8+ T cells sorted from blood. These TCRs come from a man younger than 40 in good health. Both conserved end residues are part of each CDR3. The order of the fields is V gene, D gene, clone size, J gene, CDR3 length, CDR3 DNA, CDR3 protein. D genes are given only for firm matches. Not all rows give a size; the values are once, few, many and, for expanded clones, a class.

>TRBV7-9|.|.|TRBJ2-1|11
TGTGCCAGCAGCCTCGGAAGTGAGCAGTTCTTC
CASSLGSEQFF
>TRBV7-9|TRBD1|once|TRBJ1-2|17
TGTGCCAGCAGCTTAGGACCCGGAGAAGGGGGCCACTATGGCTACACCTTC
CASSLGPGEGGHYGYTF
>TRBV2|TRBD1|.|TRBJ2-1|15
TGTGCCAGCAGAGGAAGACAGGGGGGTTACAATGAGCAGTTCTTC
CASRGRQGGYNEQFF
>TRBV7-9|.|once|TRBJ2-7|11
TGTGCCAGCAGGAACGGGTACGAGCAGTACTTC
CASRNGYEQYF
>TRBV5-6|.|.|TRBJ1-2|13
TGTGCCAGCAACCTCGACCAGGTCTATGGCTACACCTTC
CASNLDQVYGYTF
>TRBV11-2|TRBD1|.|TRBJ1-4|15
TGTGCCAGCAGCTCCCGGACAGGGGAGAGTGAAAAACTGTTTTTT
CASSSRTGESEKLFF
>TRBV10-2|.|.|TRBJ2-7|12
TGCGCCAGCAGTGAGTCTAGCTACGAGCAGTACTTC
CASSESSYEQYF
>TRBV7-2|.|.|TRBJ2-5|16
TGTGCCAGCAGCTTAGGTCAGGCCCGGGCCCAAGAGACCCAGTACTTC
CASSLGQARAQETQYF
>TRBV9|TRBD1|once|TRBJ2-1|16
TGTGCCAGCAGCGTAGTGCAGGGGGCCTTCTACAATGAGCAGTTCTTC
CASSVVQGAFYNEQFF
>TRBV11-2|.|many|TRBJ2-1|14
TGTGCCAGCAGCAGCCGGGGTAACCACAATGAGCAGTTCTTC
CASSSRGNHNEQFF
>TRBV5-1|TRBD2|.|TRBJ2-2|17
TGCGCCAGCAGCTTGGAGGGACTAGCGGTTAACACCGGGGAGCTGTTTTTT
CASSLEGLAVNTGELFF
>TRBV27|.|.|TRBJ2-2|13
TGTGCCAGCAGTTATGTACAGACCGGGGAGCTGTTTTTT
CASSYVQTGELFF
>TRBV11-2|.|.|TRBJ1-2|14
TGTGCCAGCAGCTTAACGACAGGTTTCGGTGGCTACACCTTC
CASSLTTGFGGYTF
>TRBV4-1|.|.|TRBJ2-1|17
TGCGCCAGCAGCCAAGATCTGGTGGGTCTGTTTAGCAATGAGCAGTTCTTC
CASSQDLVGLFSNEQFF
>TRBV15|.|.|TRBJ2-6|15
TGTGCCACCAGCAGAGAACTCTCTGGGGCCAACGTCCTGACTTTC
CATSRELSGANVLTF